These T cell receptor beta chains were read from a single sample in a study of OX40 agonist ivuxolimab in advanced cancers. Sequencing was performed with immunoSEQ multiplex PCR; in TCRdb, only in-frame clones are kept and a portion is missing. This sample carries several thousand clones, more than 75% of them seen once, and the ten largest clones take 25% to 30%. The sequencing here drew on CD4+ or CD8+ T cells sorted from blood, taken in a trial of the OX40 agonist ivuxolimab. The source of these receptors is an adult with an advanced solid tumor such as melanoma, head and neck, liver or kidney cancer. Each CDR3 is given with its conserved first and last residue. Fields, in order: V gene, clone size, J gene, D gene, CDR3 DNA, CDR3 protein. The D gene is left open where the match is weak. Size is stated for part of the rows, as once, few or many counts, or as a class when the clone is expanded.

v_call: TRBV6-1
clone_size: few
j_call: TRBJ2-7
d_call: -
cdr3_nt: TGTGCCAGCAGTGAAGAGGGCGGGATAGGCTCCTACGAGCAGTACTTC
cdr3_aa: CASSEEGGIGSYEQYF

v_call: TRBV27
clone_size: -
j_call: TRBJ2-1
d_call: -
cdr3_nt: TGTGCCAGCAGTTTAGGGGTAACGAATGAGCAGTTCTTC
cdr3_aa: CASSLGVTNEQFF

v_call: TRBV27
clone_size: medium-sized
j_call: TRBJ2-7
d_call: TRBD1
cdr3_nt: TGTGCCAGCAGTTACAAAGGGGGGACAGGGGGATCCTCCTACGAGCAGTACTTC
cdr3_aa: CASSYKGGTGGSSYEQYF

v_call: TRBV7-9
clone_size: -
j_call: TRBJ2-1
d_call: TRBD2
cdr3_nt: TGTGCCAGCAGCTTAGGTCTAGCGGGACACTACAATGAGCAGTTCTTC
cdr3_aa: CASSLGLAGHYNEQFF

v_call: TRBV28
clone_size: -
j_call: TRBJ2-3
d_call: TRBD2
cdr3_nt: TGTGCCAGCAGTGGTAGCAACGGGAGGGCTAGAGATACGCAGTATTTT
cdr3_aa: CASSGSNGRARDTQYF

v_call: TRBV4-1
clone_size: -
j_call: TRBJ2-1
d_call: TRBD2
cdr3_nt: TGCGCCAGCAGCCAAGAAAAGACTAGCGGGATCTACAATGAGCAGTTCTTC
cdr3_aa: CASSQEKTSGIYNEQFF

v_call: TRBV11-2
clone_size: -
j_call: TRBJ2-1
d_call: -
cdr3_nt: TGTGCCAGCAGCTTAGAGGCGGCGGAGCGGTACAATGAGCAGTTCTTC
cdr3_aa: CASSLEAAERYNEQFF

v_call: TRBV15
clone_size: -
j_call: TRBJ2-1
d_call: TRBD1
cdr3_nt: TGTGCCACCGAGCTGGACAGGACTTACAATGAGCAGTTCTTC
cdr3_aa: CATELDRTYNEQFF

v_call: TRBV9
clone_size: once
j_call: TRBJ2-1
d_call: -
cdr3_nt: TGTGCCAGCAGCGCCGCAGGGGCCTACAATGAGCAGTTCTTC
cdr3_aa: CASSAAGAYNEQFF

v_call: TRBV27
clone_size: -
j_call: TRBJ1-1
d_call: -
cdr3_nt: TGTGCCAGCAGTTTCACGGGGCCCAACACTGAAGCTTTCTTT
cdr3_aa: CASSFTGPNTEAFF

v_call: TRBV6-4
clone_size: few
j_call: TRBJ1-1
d_call: -
cdr3_nt: TGTGCCAGCAGTTACGGGGGTCAGGCGGAAGCTTTCTTT
cdr3_aa: CASSYGGQAEAFF

v_call: TRBV19
clone_size: once
j_call: TRBJ2-2
d_call: -
cdr3_nt: TGTGCCAGTAGTATAGTTGCGGGAAACACCGGGGAGCTGTTTTTT
cdr3_aa: CASSIVAGNTGELFF

v_call: TRBV30
clone_size: -
j_call: TRBJ2-5
d_call: -
cdr3_nt: TGTGCCTGGTCGGCAATAGGGGGAGAGACCCAGTACTTC
cdr3_aa: CAWSAIGGETQYF

v_call: TRBV29-1
clone_size: -
j_call: TRBJ2-1
d_call: TRBD2
cdr3_nt: TGCAGCGTTGGATTAAGCGGGGTCTACAATGAGCAGTTCTTC
cdr3_aa: CSVGLSGVYNEQFF

v_call: TRBV7-3
clone_size: -
j_call: TRBJ2-1
d_call: TRBD2
cdr3_nt: TGTGCCAGCAGCCCCGGGACTAGCGGGCCGGGGGAGCAGTTCTTC
cdr3_aa: CASSPGTSGPGEQFF

v_call: TRBV9
clone_size: -
j_call: TRBJ2-5
d_call: -
cdr3_nt: TGTGCCAGCAGCGTAGCTGGTAGGGAAGAGACCCAGTACTTC
cdr3_aa: CASSVAGREETQYF

v_call: TRBV7-9
clone_size: -
j_call: TRBJ2-1
d_call: TRBD2
cdr3_nt: TGTGCCAGCGGAAGCGGGAACTCCTACAATGAGCAGTTCTTC
cdr3_aa: CASGSGNSYNEQFF

v_call: TRBV25-1
clone_size: -
j_call: TRBJ2-7
d_call: -
cdr3_nt: TGTGCCAGCAGTAATCCAGGTGGAGGCGAGCAGTACTTC
cdr3_aa: CASSNPGGGEQYF

v_call: TRBV9
clone_size: -
j_call: TRBJ2-2
d_call: -
cdr3_nt: TGTGCCAGCAGCGTCGGGGCATTCACCGGGGAGCTGTTTTTT
cdr3_aa: CASSVGAFTGELFF

v_call: TRBV28
clone_size: -
j_call: TRBJ2-1
d_call: -
cdr3_nt: TGTGCCAGCAGTCCAACCCCCGGGGGGCTCCACTACAATGAGCAGTTCTTC
cdr3_aa: CASSPTPGGLHYNEQFF

v_call: TRBV10-3
clone_size: few
j_call: TRBJ1-6
d_call: -
cdr3_nt: TGTGCCCCTTTGGGGCCTGGGGGAAATTCACCCCTCCACTTT
cdr3_aa: CAPLGPGGNSPLHF

v_call: TRBV4-1
clone_size: -
j_call: TRBJ2-7
d_call: TRBD2
cdr3_nt: TGCGCCAGCAGCCCGGTAGCGGGAGTCTACGAGCAGTACTTC
cdr3_aa: CASSPVAGVYEQYF

v_call: TRBV9
clone_size: -
j_call: TRBJ1-1
d_call: -
cdr3_nt: TGTGCCAGCAGCGTAGCTATTAACACTGAAGCTTTCTTT
cdr3_aa: CASSVAINTEAFF

v_call: TRBV28
clone_size: -
j_call: TRBJ2-5
d_call: -
cdr3_nt: TGTGCCAGCAGTTTAGCCCCCCTGACAGGTCGAGAGACCCAGTACTTC
cdr3_aa: CASSLAPLTGRETQYF

v_call: TRBV10-2
clone_size: -
j_call: TRBJ1-4
d_call: -
cdr3_nt: TGCGCCAGCACTGGAACTTTGGGTGAAAAACTGTTTTTT
cdr3_aa: CASTGTLGEKLFF

v_call: TRBV4-1
clone_size: -
j_call: TRBJ2-7
d_call: -
cdr3_nt: TGCGCCAGCAGCCAACCATCTGACAGGCTTTCCTACGAGCAGTACTTC
cdr3_aa: CASSQPSDRLSYEQYF

v_call: TRBV28
clone_size: -
j_call: TRBJ2-7
d_call: -
cdr3_nt: TGTGCCAGCAGTCAGGTTGTTACGAGCTACGAGCAGTACTTC
cdr3_aa: CASSQVVTSYEQYF

v_call: TRBV5-1
clone_size: -
j_call: TRBJ2-7
d_call: -
cdr3_nt: TGCGCCAGCAGCTTGGCCCGGCCCTACGAGCAGTACTTC
cdr3_aa: CASSLARPYEQYF

v_call: TRBV5-1
clone_size: once
j_call: TRBJ1-1
d_call: -
cdr3_nt: TGCGCCAGCAGCTTGGTACAGGGTTGGTACACTGAAGCTTTCTTT
cdr3_aa: CASSLVQGWYTEAFF

v_call: TRBV9
clone_size: -
j_call: TRBJ2-7
d_call: TRBD1
cdr3_nt: TGTGCCAGCAGCCCCAGGGACAGGACCTACGAGCAGTACTTC
cdr3_aa: CASSPRDRTYEQYF